This T cell receptor beta chain is drawn from a study of CD4 T cells in relation to SARS-CoV-2 and coronaviruses. The overall study: After roughly ten days of antigen culture, PBMC TCR beta CDR3s were sequenced.

V was shortened by 1 base and J by 3 bases, with 19 bases between the two germline ends. Germline CDR1 MGHRA, CDR2 YSYEKL. The CDR3 is made up of 17 amino acids. Method: immunoSEQ multiplex PCR; TCRdb's copy keeps in-frame clones and lacks some. Seen here are about 22,000 clones, under 70% observed once, and the top ten hold around 10%. Comments on this clone: Its matching antigen is unknown.

Unexposed donor CD4+ T cells date from about 2011-2018, before the COVID-19 pandemic. The cells were cultured for about ten days before CD4+ T cells were isolated. Cells permitting, SARS-CoV-2 S/N and four cold-coronavirus spikes were tested on unexposed-donor CD4+ T cells. Cultures received half-medium IL-2 refreshes on days 3 and 7. The specimen sequenced was CD4+ T cells from PBMCs, cultured in vitro. This sequence joins TRBV4-1 and TRBJ2-7; maybe TRBD1 (6 bases). The sequence came from a human donor in good health. The CDR3 region is CASSQVKGDPGIYEQYF. As DNA, the CDR3 is TGCGCCAGCAGCCAAGTGAAGGGGGACCCTGGGATCTACGAGCAGTACTTC.